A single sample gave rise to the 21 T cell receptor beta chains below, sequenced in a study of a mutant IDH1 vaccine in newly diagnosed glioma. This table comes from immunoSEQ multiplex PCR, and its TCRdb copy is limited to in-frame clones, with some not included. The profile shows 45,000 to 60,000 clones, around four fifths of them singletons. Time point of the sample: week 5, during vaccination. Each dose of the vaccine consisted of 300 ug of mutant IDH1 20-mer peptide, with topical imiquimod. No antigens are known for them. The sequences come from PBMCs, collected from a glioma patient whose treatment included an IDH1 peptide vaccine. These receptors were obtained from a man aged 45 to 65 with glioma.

CDR3 protein: CASSETGIVGEQFF. As DNA, the CDR3 is TGTGCCAGTAGTGAGACAGGTATAGTCGGTGAGCAGTTCTTC. The chain couples TRBV19 to TRBJ2-1; tentatively, D is TRBD1 (6 bases). Trimming left V 5 bases short and J 9 bases short, with 17 bases between. This CDR3 has 14 amino acids. Looked up from germline, CDR1 is LNHDA and CDR2 is SQIVND (reference sequence).

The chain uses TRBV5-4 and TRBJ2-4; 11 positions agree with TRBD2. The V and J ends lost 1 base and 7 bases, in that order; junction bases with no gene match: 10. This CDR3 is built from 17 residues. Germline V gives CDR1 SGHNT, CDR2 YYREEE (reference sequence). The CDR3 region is CASSLLVLAGESNIQYF. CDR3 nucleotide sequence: TGTGCCAGCAGCTTGTTAGTACTAGCGGGGGAGAGTAACATTCAGTACTTC. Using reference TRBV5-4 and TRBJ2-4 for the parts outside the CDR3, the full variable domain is ETGVTQSPTHLIKTRGQQVTLRCSSQSGHNTVSWYQQALGQGPQFIFQYYREEENGRGNFPPRFSGLQFPNYSSELNVNALELDDSALYLCASSLLVLAGESNIQYFGAGTRLSVL.

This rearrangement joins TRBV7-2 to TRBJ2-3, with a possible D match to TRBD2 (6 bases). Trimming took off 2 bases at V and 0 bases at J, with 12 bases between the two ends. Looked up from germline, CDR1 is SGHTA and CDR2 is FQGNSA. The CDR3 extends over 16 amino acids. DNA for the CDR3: TGTGCCAGCAGCTTAAGGGCGGGACCTAGCACAGATACGCAGTATTTT. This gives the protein CASSLRAGPSTDTQYF.

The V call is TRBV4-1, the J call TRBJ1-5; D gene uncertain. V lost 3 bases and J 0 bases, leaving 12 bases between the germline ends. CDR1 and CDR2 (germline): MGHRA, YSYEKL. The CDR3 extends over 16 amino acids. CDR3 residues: CASSQDGHYSNQPQHF. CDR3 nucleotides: TGCGCCAGCAGCCAGGACGGGCATTATAGCAATCAGCCCCAGCATTTT.

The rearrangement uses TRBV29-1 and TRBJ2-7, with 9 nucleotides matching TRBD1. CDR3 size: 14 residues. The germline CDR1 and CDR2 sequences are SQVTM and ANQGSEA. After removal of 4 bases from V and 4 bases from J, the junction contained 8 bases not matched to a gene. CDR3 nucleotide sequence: TGCAGCGTTGCTCCGGGACAGGGAAATTACGAGCAGTACTTC. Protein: CSVAPGQGNYEQYF.

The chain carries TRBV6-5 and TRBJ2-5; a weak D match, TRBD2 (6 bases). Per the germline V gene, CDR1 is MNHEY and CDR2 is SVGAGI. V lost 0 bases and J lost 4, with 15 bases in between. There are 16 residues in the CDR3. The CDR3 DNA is TGTGCCAGCAGTTACTCATCCAGGCGGGAACTAGAGACCCAGTACTTC. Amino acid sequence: CASSYSSRRELETQYF.

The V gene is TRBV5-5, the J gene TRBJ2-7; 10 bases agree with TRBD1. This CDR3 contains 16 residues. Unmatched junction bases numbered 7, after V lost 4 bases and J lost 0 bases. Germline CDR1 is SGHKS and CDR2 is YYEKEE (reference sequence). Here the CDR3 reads CASSPTGGLSSYEQYF. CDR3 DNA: TGTGCCAGCAGCCCGACAGGGGGCCTGAGCTCCTACGAGCAGTACTTC.

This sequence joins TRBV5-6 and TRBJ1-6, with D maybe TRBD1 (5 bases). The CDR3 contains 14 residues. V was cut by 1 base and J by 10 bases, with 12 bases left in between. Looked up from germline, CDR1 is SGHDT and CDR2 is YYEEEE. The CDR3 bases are TGTGCCAGCAGCTTGCGCGGGGCGAGATCACCCCTCCACTTT. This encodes CASSLRGARSPLHF.

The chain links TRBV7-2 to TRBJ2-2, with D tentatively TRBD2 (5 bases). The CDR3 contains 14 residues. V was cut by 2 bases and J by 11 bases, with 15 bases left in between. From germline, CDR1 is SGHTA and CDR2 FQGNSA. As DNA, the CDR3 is TGTGCCAGCAGCTTAAACGCGGGCGTCGGTGAGCTGTTTTTT. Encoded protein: CASSLNAGVGELFF.

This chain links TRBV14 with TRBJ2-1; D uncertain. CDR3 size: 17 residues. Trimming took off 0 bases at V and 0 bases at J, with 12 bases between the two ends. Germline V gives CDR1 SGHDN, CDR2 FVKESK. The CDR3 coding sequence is TGTGCCAGCAGCCAAGATAAGCACGGCAGCTCCTACAATGAGCAGTTCTTC. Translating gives CASSQDKHGSSYNEQFF. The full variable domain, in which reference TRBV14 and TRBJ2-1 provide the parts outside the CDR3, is EAGVTQFPSHSVIEKGQTVTLRCDPISGHDNLYWYRRVMGKEIKFLLHFVKESKQDESGMPNNRFLAERTGGTYSTLKVQPAELEDSGVYFCASSQDKHGSSYNEQFFGPGTRLTVL.

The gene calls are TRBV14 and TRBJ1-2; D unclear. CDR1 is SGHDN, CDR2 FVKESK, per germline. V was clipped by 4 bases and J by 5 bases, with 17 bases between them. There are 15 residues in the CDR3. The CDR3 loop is CASSRDRSPGYGYTF. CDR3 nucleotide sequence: TGTGCCAGCAGCCGAGACCGGTCCCCGGGGTATGGCTACACCTTC.

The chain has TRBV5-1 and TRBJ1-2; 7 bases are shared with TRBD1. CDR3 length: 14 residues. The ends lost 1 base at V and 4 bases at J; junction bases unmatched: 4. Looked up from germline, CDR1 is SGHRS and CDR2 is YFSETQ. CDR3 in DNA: TGCGCCAGCAGCTTGCAAGGACAGGCCTATGGCTACACCTTC. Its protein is CASSLQGQAYGYTF.

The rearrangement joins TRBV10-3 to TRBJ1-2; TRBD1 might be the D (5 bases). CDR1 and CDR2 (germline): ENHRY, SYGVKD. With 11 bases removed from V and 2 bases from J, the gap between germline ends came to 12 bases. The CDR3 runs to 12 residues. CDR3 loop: CAAGTANYGYTF. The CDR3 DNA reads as TGTGCCGCGGGGACGGCGAACTATGGCTACACCTTC.

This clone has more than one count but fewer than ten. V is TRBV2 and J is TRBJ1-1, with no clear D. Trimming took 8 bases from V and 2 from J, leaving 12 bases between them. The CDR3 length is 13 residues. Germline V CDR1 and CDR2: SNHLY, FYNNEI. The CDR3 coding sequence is TGTGCCAGCCCCGAGGGAGGCAACACTGAAGCTTTCTTT. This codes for CASPEGGNTEAFF.

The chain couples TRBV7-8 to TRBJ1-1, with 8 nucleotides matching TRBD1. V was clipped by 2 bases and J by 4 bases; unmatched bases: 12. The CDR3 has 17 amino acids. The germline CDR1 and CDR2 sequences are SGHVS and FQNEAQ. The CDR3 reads CASSLLGPRGPPTEAFF. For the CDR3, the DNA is TGTGCCAGCAGCTTATTGGGTCCCAGGGGGCCGCCCACTGAAGCTTTCTTT.

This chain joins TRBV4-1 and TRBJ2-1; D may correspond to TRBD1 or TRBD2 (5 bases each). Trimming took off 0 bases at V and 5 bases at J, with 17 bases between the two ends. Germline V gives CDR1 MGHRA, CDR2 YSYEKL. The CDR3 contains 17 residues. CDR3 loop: CASSQEGGGIVDNEQFF. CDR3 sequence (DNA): TGCGCCAGCAGCCAAGAAGGTGGGGGTATAGTCGACAATGAGCAGTTCTTC.

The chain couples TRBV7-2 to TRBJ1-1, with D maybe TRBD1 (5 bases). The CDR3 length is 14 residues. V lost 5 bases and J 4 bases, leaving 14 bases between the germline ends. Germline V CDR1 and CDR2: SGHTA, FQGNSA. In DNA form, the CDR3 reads TGTGCCAGCAGCAGGGGCACGTATGTCACTGAAGCTTTCTTT. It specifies CASSRGTYVTEAFF.

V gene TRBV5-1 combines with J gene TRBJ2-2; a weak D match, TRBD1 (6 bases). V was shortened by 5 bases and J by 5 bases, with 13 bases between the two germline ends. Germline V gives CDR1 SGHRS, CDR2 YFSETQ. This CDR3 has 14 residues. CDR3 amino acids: CASSTKTGTGELFF. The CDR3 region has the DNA TGCGCCAGCAGTACCAAGACAGGTACCGGGGAGCTGTTTTTT.

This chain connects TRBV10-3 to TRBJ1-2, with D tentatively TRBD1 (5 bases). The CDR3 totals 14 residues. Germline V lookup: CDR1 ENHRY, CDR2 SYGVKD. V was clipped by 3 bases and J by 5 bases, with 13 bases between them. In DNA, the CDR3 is TGTGCCATCAGTGAAAACAACCAGGGATATGGCTACACCTTC. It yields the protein CAISENNQGYGYTF.

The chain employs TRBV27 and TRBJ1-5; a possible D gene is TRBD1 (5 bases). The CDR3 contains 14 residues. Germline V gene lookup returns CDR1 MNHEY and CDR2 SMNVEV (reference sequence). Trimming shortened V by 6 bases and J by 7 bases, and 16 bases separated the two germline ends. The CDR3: CASRPLLGDQPQHF. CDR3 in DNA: TGTGCCAGCAGGCCCCTCCTAGGGGACCAGCCCCAGCATTTT.

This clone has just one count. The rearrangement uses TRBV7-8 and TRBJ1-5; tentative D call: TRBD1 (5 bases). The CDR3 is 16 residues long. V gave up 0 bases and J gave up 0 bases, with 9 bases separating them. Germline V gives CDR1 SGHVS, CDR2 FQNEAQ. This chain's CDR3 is CASSLASGYSNQPQHF. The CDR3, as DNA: TGTGCCAGCAGCTTAGCCTCAGGGTATAGCAATCAGCCCCAGCATTTT.